Presented here are 18 T cell receptor beta chains from one specimen sequenced in a study of metastatic and nonmetastatic thyroid tumors. TCRdb reprocessed the PCR reads via MiXCR. The data hold fewer than 25,000 clones, with about 16% observed a single time. No treatment had been given to any patient before thyroid surgery. What was sequenced was blood. The receptors come from a male donor with papillary thyroid cancer or a benign thyroid nodule (not recorded which). Some clones in this sample may be carry-over from other donors' samples.

This clone was detected a few times. The chain uses TRBV6-1 and TRBJ2-6; the D gene is possibly TRBD1 (6 bases). Germline values: CDR1 MNHNS, CDR2 SASEGT. The CDR3 has 16 amino acids. V was pared by 4 bases and J by 3 bases, with 13 bases between. CDR3 region: CASSGTQGDGANVLTF. The CDR3 nucleotides read TGTGCCAGCAGTGGTACACAGGGTGATGGGGCCAACGTCCTGACTTTC.

This clone was counted at least ten times. The genes are TRBV24-1 and TRBJ2-5; maybe TRBD1 (5 bases). Germline V gene lookup returns CDR1 KGHDR and CDR2 SFDVKD. With 2 bases removed from V and 5 bases from J, the gap between germline ends came to 17 bases. There are 16 residues in the CDR3. This chain's CDR3 is CATSDWVQGVGETQYF. DNA of the CDR3: TGTGCCACCAGTGATTGGGTGCAAGGGGTGGGGGAGACCCAGTACTTC.

As to this clone: Different DNA sequences within this sample yield the same CDR3. The chain combines TRBV2 with TRBJ2-2; D is unclear. CDR3 size: 12 residues. The germline V gene encodes CDR1 SNHLY and CDR2 FYNNEI. Trimming removed 8 bases from V and 6 bases from J, with 10 bases in between. The CDR3 loop reads CASSRFAGELFF. DNA for the CDR3: TGTGCCAGCTCACGATTTGCCGGGGAGCTGTTTTTT.

The sample holds many counts of this clone. The CDR3 sequence: CSVGGGNTGAQYF. The CDR3 DNA is TGCAGCGTTGGGGGGGGTAACACGGGTGCGCAGTATTTT. The V gene is TRBV29-1, the J gene TRBJ2-3, with 7 nucleotides matching TRBD2. Germline trimming cut 4 bases from V and 10 bases from J; bases unmatched to any gene: 11. CDR1 SQVTM and CDR2 ANQGSEA come from the germline V gene. CDR3 length: 13 residues.

There are many counts of this clone. In DNA form, the CDR3 reads TGTGCCAGCAGTGAACATCCGGGGAATTATGGCTACACCTTC. Amino acid sequence: CASSEHPGNYGYTF. The chain uses TRBV6-1 and TRBJ1-2, with D uncertain. This CDR3 contains 14 residues. V lost 2 bases and J lost 5, with 12 bases in between. Germline CDR1 MNHNS, CDR2 SASEGT.

Note on this clone: A much larger clonotype is one base distant, so this may be a read error. The V call is TRBV9, the J call TRBJ2-7, with D unresolved. From germline, CDR1 is SGDLS and CDR2 YYNGEE. Trimming pared 6 bases from V and 5 bases from J, leaving 9 bases between. The CDR3 runs to 11 residues. In nucleotides, the CDR3 is TGTGCCAGCATCGTGGGTAACGAGCAGTACTTC. This gives the protein CASIVGNEQYF.

The gene calls are TRBV7-2 and TRBJ2-7, with D possibly TRBD1 on 5 matching bases. The CDR3 has 14 amino acids. CDR1 is SGHTA, CDR2 FQGNSA, per germline. V dropped 2 bases and J dropped 2 bases, with 10 bases sitting between them. Here the CDR3 reads CASSLSRVAYEQYF. Written as DNA, the CDR3 is TGTGCCAGCAGCTTAAGCAGGGTGGCCTACGAGCAGTACTTC.

This clone was detected many times. V gene TRBV4-2 combines with J gene TRBJ1-3; a possible D gene is TRBD1 (5 bases). V was trimmed by 5 bases and J by 0 bases, leaving 14 bases between them. This CDR3 comprises 16 residues. The germline gives CDR1 LGHNA, CDR2 YNFKEQ. The CDR3 region is CASSSHVRGSGNTIYF. CDR3 DNA: TGTGCCAGCAGCTCCCACGTGAGGGGCTCTGGAAACACCATATATTTT.

At least ten counts were recorded for this clone. V is TRBV20-1 and J is TRBJ2-2, with D unclear. Trimming pared 7 bases from V and 6 bases from J, leaving 12 bases between. Germline loops: CDR1 DFQATT, CDR2 SNEGSKA (reference sequence). The CDR3 is 12 amino acids. CDR3 protein: CSGTPGPGELFF. The DNA of the CDR3 is TGCAGTGGCACCCCAGGTCCCGGGGAGCTGTTTTTT.

The chain recombines TRBV11-2 with TRBJ1-4; the match to TRBD1 covers 9 bases. The V gene's germline CDR1 is SGHAT and CDR2 FQNNGV. Trimming at V came to 1 base and at J to 2 bases, leaving 14 bases not matched to a gene. The CDR3 sequence is 20 residues long. CDR3 nucleotides: TGTGCCAGCAGCTTAGTAGGGATGGTTTGGACAGGGGCCACTAATGAAAAACTGTTTTTT. Encoded protein: CASSLVGMVWTGATNEKLFF.

This clone is medium-sized by share. The rearrangement links TRBV6-1 to TRBJ2-6, with TRBD1 identical over 11 bases. There are 15 residues in the CDR3. V gave up 8 bases and J gave up 0 bases; unmatched junction bases: 0. Germline assignment: CDR1 MNHNS and CDR2 SASEGT. CDR3: CASGTGGSGANVLTF. DNA for the CDR3: TGTGCCAGCGGGACAGGGGGCTCTGGGGCCAACGTCCTGACTTTC.

In this sample, this clone turned up many times. The rearrangement joins TRBV5-1 to TRBJ1-5, with TRBD1 matching over 11 bases. The CDR3 is 15 amino acids. Germline assignment: CDR1 SGHRS and CDR2 YFSETQ. The trim removed 0 bases at V and 6 bases at J, leaving 2 bases unmatched. The CDR3 is CASSLGDRGIQPQHF. CDR3 DNA sequence: TGCGCCAGCAGCTTGGGGGACAGGGGGATTCAGCCCCAGCATTTT.

This clone was detected many times. The chain combines TRBV11-2 with TRBJ2-1; 7 positions agree with TRBD2. The ends lost 6 bases at V and 7 bases at J; junction bases unmatched: 15. This CDR3 is built from 16 residues. Germline V CDR1 and CDR2: SGHAT, FQNNGV. This chain's CDR3 is CASRPARGGSGNEQFF. The CDR3 coding sequence is TGTGCCAGCAGACCTGCTAGGGGAGGGTCGGGGAATGAGCAGTTCTTC.

This clone was counted at least ten times. The chain joins TRBV7-2 to TRBJ2-1, with D tentatively TRBD2 (6 bases). The V end was cut by 8 bases, the J end by 10 bases, with 21 bases between. Germline loops: CDR1 SGHTA, CDR2 FQGNSA. The CDR3 is made up of 14 amino acids. CDR3 bases: TGTGCCAGCGGCGGCGTTGGCTGGGCGGGGGAGCAGTTCTTC. It encodes CASGGVGWAGEQFF. Full variable domain (outside the CDR3, taken from reference TRBV7-2 and TRBJ2-1): GAGVSQSPSNKVTEKGKDVELRCDPISGHTALYWYRQSLGQGLEFLIYFQGNSAPDKSGLPSDRFSAERTGGSVSTLTIQRTQQEDSAVYLCASGGVGWAGEQFFGPGTRLTVL.

This clone was observed many times. This rearrangement joins TRBV5-1 to TRBJ2-1, with a weak D call TRBD2 (6 bases). In germline, CDR1 is SGHRS, CDR2 YFSETQ. This CDR3 region has 16 residues. The V end was cut by 4 bases, the J end by 0 bases, with 14 bases between. The DNA for the CDR3 is TGCGCCAGCAGCGGAGGCGGGACGAGCTCCTACAATGAGCAGTTCTTC. Translation gives CASSGGGTSSYNEQFF.

Many counts were recorded for this clone. The rearrangement joins TRBV6-1 to TRBJ2-7, with 8 bases lining up with TRBD2. The CDR3 loop spans 15 amino acids. V gave up 6 bases and J gave up 6 bases; unmatched junction bases: 13. CDR1 is MNHNS and CDR2 is SASEGT in the germline V gene. The DNA of the CDR3 is TGTGCCAGCAGAGATTCCGGGACTAGACCGATCGAGCAGTACTTC. Residues: CASRDSGTRPIEQYF.

The chain uses TRBV6-1 and TRBJ1-5; 8 nucleotides agree with TRBD1. This CDR3 has 16 amino acids. The germline gives CDR1 MNHNS, CDR2 SASEGT. The trim removed 5 bases at V and 5 bases at J, leaving 11 bases unmatched. CDR3 DNA: TGTGCCAGCAGTCGAAGGTGGGACAGGACTGATCAGCCCCAGCATTTT. This translates into CASSRRWDRTDQPQHF.

The table lists this clone with many counts. This sequence joins TRBV7-8 and TRBJ1-5; unclear D gene. The germline V gene has CDR1 SGHVS and CDR2 FQNEAQ. V was trimmed by 0 bases and J by 6 bases, leaving 12 bases between them. This CDR3 has 15 amino acids. The CDR3 protein is CASSLAYGRAQPQHF. CDR3 sequence (DNA): TGTGCCAGCAGCTTAGCCTATGGGAGGGCTCAGCCCCAGCATTTT.